This T cell receptor (beta chain) was retrieved from a study of response to subunit inactivated influenza vaccine. General study results and limits: Authors suggested seasonal influenza vaccinations each recruit few new T cells.

The V and J ends lost 7 bases and 9 bases respectively, with 15 bases between them. The CDR3 is made up of 12 amino acids. The germline CDR1 and CDR2 sequences are LNHDA and SQIVND (reference sequence). Each CDR3 protein is one row after TCRdb ran MiXCR on the RT-PCR reads. The sample has fewer than 400,000 distinct CDR3 sequences; just over 20% are singletons. As concerns this clonotype: Its antigen is not identified.

This receptor was obtained from a man between 50 and 70 years old who received an inactivated influenza vaccine. The specimen comprised PBMCs from blood, sampled about 20 months after vaccination. The chain carries TRBV19 and TRBJ2-5; possible D gene TRBD2, 6 bases. CDR3 residues: CASTSDGEAQYF. The CDR3 DNA reads TGTGCCAGTACAAGTGACGGGGAGGCCCAGTACTTC. Drawing the rest from reference TRBV19 and TRBJ2-5, the complete variable domain is DGGITQSPKYLFRKEGQNVTLSCEQNLNHDAMYWYRQDPGQGLRLIYYSQIVNDFQKGDIAEGYSVSREKKESFPLTVTSAQKNPTAFYLCASTSDGEAQYFGPGTRLLVL.